This T cell receptor beta chain came from a study of T-cell reconstitution after alpha-beta-depleted transplantation in children. During its preparation, the TCRbeta library received unique molecular identifiers. MiXCR, applied by TCRdb to the PCR reads, yields one record per CDR3 protein. The table shows 350,000 to 500,000 distinct CDR3 sequences, with around two fifths occurring only once. Points from the study as a whole: Surviving recipient T cells and thymic progenitors produced the high day-60 TCRbeta diversity seen in some patients. Newly produced T cells mostly provided counts and TCRbeta diversity after one year, as hyperexpanded clones declined. Where alpha-beta T cells came from about two months after transplant was reportedly several hundred expanded graft clones.

V lost 3 bases, J lost 2 bases, and 10 bases stayed unmatched. Germline loops: CDR1 LGHDT, CDR2 YNNKEL (reference sequence). This CDR3 comprises 16 residues. Worth noting for this clonotype: The antigen remains unidentified.

The chain is built from TRBV3-1 and TRBJ2-7; 7 bases map to TRBD2. The sequencing here drew on PBMCs, taken before TCRalphabeta/CD19-depleted stem cell transplant. This clonotype was obtained from a girl aged 2 to 9 with aplastic anemia, due to receive a stem cell transplant. CDR3 in amino acids: CASSQGRLAFAYEQYF. For the CDR3, the DNA is TGTGCCAGCAGCCAGGGAAGACTAGCTTTTGCCTACGAGCAGTACTTC.